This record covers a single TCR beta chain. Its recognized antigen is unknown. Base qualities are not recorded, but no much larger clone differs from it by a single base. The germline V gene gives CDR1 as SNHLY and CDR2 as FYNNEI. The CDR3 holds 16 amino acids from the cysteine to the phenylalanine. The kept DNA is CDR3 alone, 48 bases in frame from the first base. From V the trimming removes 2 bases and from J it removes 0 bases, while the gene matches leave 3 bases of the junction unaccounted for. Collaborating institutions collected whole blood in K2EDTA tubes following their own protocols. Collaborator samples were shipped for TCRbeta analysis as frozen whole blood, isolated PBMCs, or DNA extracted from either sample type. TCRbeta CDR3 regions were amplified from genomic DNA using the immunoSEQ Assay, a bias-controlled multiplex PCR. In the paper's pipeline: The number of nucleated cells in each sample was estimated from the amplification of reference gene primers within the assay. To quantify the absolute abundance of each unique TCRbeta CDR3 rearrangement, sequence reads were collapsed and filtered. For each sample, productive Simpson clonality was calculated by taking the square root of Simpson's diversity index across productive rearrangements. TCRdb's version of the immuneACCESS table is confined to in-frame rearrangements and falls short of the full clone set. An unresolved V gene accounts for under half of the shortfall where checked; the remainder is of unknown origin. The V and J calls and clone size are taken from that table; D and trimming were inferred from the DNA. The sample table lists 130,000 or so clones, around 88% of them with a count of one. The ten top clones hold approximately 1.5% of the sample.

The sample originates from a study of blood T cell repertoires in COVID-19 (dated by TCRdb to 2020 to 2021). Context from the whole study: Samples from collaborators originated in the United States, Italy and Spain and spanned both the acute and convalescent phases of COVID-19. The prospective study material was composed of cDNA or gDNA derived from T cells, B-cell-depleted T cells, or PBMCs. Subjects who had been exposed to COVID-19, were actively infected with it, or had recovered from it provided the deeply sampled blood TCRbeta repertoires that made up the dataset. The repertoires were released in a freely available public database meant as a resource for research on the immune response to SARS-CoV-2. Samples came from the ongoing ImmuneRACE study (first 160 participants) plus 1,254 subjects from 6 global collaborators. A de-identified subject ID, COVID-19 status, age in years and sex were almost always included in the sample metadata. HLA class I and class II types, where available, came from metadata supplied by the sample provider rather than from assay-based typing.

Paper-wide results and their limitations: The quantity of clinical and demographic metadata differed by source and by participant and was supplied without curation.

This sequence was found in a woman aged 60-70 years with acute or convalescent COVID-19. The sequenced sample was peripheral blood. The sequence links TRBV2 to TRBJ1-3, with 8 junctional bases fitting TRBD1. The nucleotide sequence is TGTGCCAGCAGTGAAACAGGGGGTAGCTCTGGAAACACCATATATTTT. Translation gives CASSETGGSSGNTIYF.